These T cell receptor beta chains were read from a single sample in a study of T cells in localized non-small cell lung cancer. TCRdb's copy holds only in-frame clones and misses some; the assay was immunoSEQ multiplex PCR. The sample carries some 36,000 clones, roughly 85% recorded once. Sample: peripheral blood mononuclear cells, taken before any cancer treatment. The receptors here all came from a male donor aged 60 or over with stage II lung adenocarcinoma. CDR3s include the opening cysteine and the closing phenylalanine or tryptophan. Each record gives: V gene, D gene, J gene, clone size, CDR3 DNA, CDR3 protein. The D gene is left open where the match is weak. Only some rows state a clone size, as once, few, many or a class for expanded clones.

V: TRBV30
D: TRBD1
J: TRBJ2-4
size: NA
DNA: TGTGCCTGGAGGCTAGGGACAGGGGGCTACATTCAGTACTTC
CDR3: CAWRLGTGGYIQYF

V: TRBV30
D: NA
J: TRBJ1-3
size: NA
DNA: TGTGCCTGGAGTGTACAGGTACGAGGAAACACCATATATTTT
CDR3: CAWSVQVRGNTIYF

V: TRBV19
D: TRBD2
J: TRBJ2-5
size: NA
DNA: TGTGCCAGTAGTAGAACTAGCGGGAGGGCCCAAGAGACCCAGTACTTC
CDR3: CASSRTSGRAQETQYF

V: TRBV7-9
D: NA
J: TRBJ1-2
size: NA
DNA: TGTGCCAGCAGCTTTAGTGGGGGGCGTTTGACCTTC
CDR3: CASSFSGGRLTF

V: TRBV25-1
D: NA
J: TRBJ2-3
size: NA
DNA: TGTGCCAGCAGCAATCACCGTAGCACAGATACGCAGTATTTT
CDR3: CASSNHRSTDTQYF

V: TRBV10-3
D: NA
J: TRBJ2-1
size: NA
DNA: TGTGCCATCAGTGAGTCGTCGGGATTCCCCTACAATGAGCAGTTCTTC
CDR3: CAISESSGFPYNEQFF

V: TRBV30
D: TRBD1
J: TRBJ1-3
size: NA
DNA: TGTGCCTGGAGGGGGGACAGCTCTGGAAACACCATATATTTT
CDR3: CAWRGDSSGNTIYF

V: TRBV9
D: NA
J: TRBJ1-1
size: NA
DNA: TGTGCCAGCAGCGTTGGACTGGGGGGCACTGAAGCTTTCTTT
CDR3: CASSVGLGGTEAFF

V: TRBV11-3
D: NA
J: TRBJ2-3
size: NA
DNA: TGTGCCAGCAGCCCTACCCTGATGACAGATACGCAGTATTTT
CDR3: CASSPTLMTDTQYF

V: TRBV7-2
D: NA
J: TRBJ1-5
size: once
DNA: TGTGCCAGCAGCGAAGCGACCTTCAGGCCCCAGCATTTT
CDR3: CASSEATFRPQHF

V: TRBV7-8
D: NA
J: TRBJ2-5
size: NA
DNA: TGTGCCAGCAGCTTCGGGATGCAAGAGACCCAGTACTTC
CDR3: CASSFGMQETQYF

V: TRBV5-6
D: TRBD1
J: TRBJ2-7
size: once
DNA: TGTGCCAGCAGCAAACTATCCGGGACAGGGCTCTACGAGCAGTACTTC
CDR3: CASSKLSGTGLYEQYF

V: TRBV5-1
D: TRBD1
J: TRBJ1-1
size: once
DNA: TGCGCCAGCAGCTTCCGACCGACAGGGACGGTCACTGAAGCTTTCTTT
CDR3: CASSFRPTGTVTEAFF

V: TRBV28
D: NA
J: TRBJ2-7
size: few
DNA: TGTGCCAGCTCCCGGGGGAGCTCCTACGAGCAGTACTTC
CDR3: CASSRGSSYEQYF

V: TRBV6-5
D: TRBD1
J: TRBJ1-2
size: NA
DNA: TGTGCCAGCAGTTACCGGGGACAGTCACGGGGCTACACCTTC
CDR3: CASSYRGQSRGYTF

V: TRBV19
D: NA
J: TRBJ2-7
size: NA
DNA: TGTGCCAGTAGTACCCAACAGGGCGCCGGCGAGCAGTACTTC
CDR3: CASSTQQGAGEQYF

V: TRBV10-3
D: NA
J: TRBJ2-3
size: NA
DNA: TGTGCCATCAGTGAGGACGGAGATACGCAGTATTTT
CDR3: CAISEDGDTQYF

V: TRBV19
D: NA
J: TRBJ2-3
size: NA
DNA: TGTGCCAGTAGCCGGCAGACGAGCACAGATACGCAGTATTTT
CDR3: CASSRQTSTDTQYF

V: TRBV5-1
D: NA
J: TRBJ1-1
size: NA
DNA: TGCGCCAGCAGCTGGGCGGACAGAAAGAACACTGAAGCTTTCTTT
CDR3: CASSWADRKNTEAFF

V: TRBV5-1
D: NA
J: TRBJ1-1
size: NA
DNA: TGCGCCAGCAGCTCCGACAGACTGAACACTGAAGCTTTCTTT
CDR3: CASSSDRLNTEAFF

V: TRBV5-4
D: NA
J: TRBJ1-2
size: NA
DNA: TGTGCCAGCAGCTCGACAGGAAACTATGGCTACACCTTC
CDR3: CASSSTGNYGYTF

V: TRBV6-6
D: NA
J: TRBJ2-1
size: NA
DNA: TGTGCCAGCAGTTACTCACCGGTTTACAATGAGCAGTTCTTC
CDR3: CASSYSPVYNEQFF

V: TRBV7-5
D: NA
J: TRBJ2-7
size: NA
DNA: TGTGTCAGAAGCTTAAGCCGCTCCGGGAGGACCTCCTACGAGCAGTACTTC
CDR3: CVRSLSRSGRTSYEQYF

V: TRBV5-1
D: NA
J: TRBJ2-7
size: few
DNA: TGCGCCAGCAGCAACGGTGAGTCTGCGTACGAGCAGTACTTC
CDR3: CASSNGESAYEQYF

V: TRBV29-1
D: NA
J: TRBJ1-1
size: few
DNA: TGCAGCGTTGGGAGGGGCCGCACTGAAGCTTTCTTT
CDR3: CSVGRGRTEAFF

V: TRBV30
D: NA
J: TRBJ2-3
size: NA
DNA: TGTGCCTGGAGTGTGGGGAATACGCAGTATTTT
CDR3: CAWSVGNTQYF

V: TRBV19
D: TRBD1
J: TRBJ2-3
size: NA
DNA: TGTGCCAGTAGCCTTGACAGGGGCACAGATACGCAGTATTTT
CDR3: CASSLDRGTDTQYF

V: TRBV11-3
D: NA
J: TRBJ1-1
size: NA
DNA: TGTGCCAGCAGTCAAAAAATGAACACTGAAGCTTTCTTT
CDR3: CASSQKMNTEAFF